Listed below are T cell receptor beta chains from one sample, sequenced in a study of beta chain features in type 1 diabetes. Assay used: immunoSEQ multiplex PCR; TCRdb lists only in-frame clones, some missing. The sample consists of 300,000 to 450,000 clones, around 12% of them appearing once. The sequencing input was naive CD4+ T cells from blood. These receptors all stem from a woman aged 18 to 35 with type 1 diabetes. The CDR3 runs from the conserved cysteine through the conserved F or W. D genes are given only for firm matches. Only some rows state a clone size, as once, few, many or a class for expanded clones.

abundance: NA; v_gene: TRBV5-4; d_gene: NA; len: 15; j_gene: TRBJ2-7; CDR3aa: CASSKDSFPSYEQYF; CDR3nt: TGTGCCAGCAGCAAAGACAGCTTCCCATCCTACGAGCAGTACTTC
abundance: few; v_gene: TRBV4-2; d_gene: TRBD1; len: 15; j_gene: TRBJ2-7; CDR3aa: CASSLGRDRASEQYF; CDR3nt: TGTGCCAGCAGCCTGGGGAGGGACAGGGCGAGTGAGCAGTACTTC
abundance: few; v_gene: TRBV7-2; d_gene: NA; len: 12; j_gene: TRBJ1-2; CDR3aa: CASRDNRDGYTF; CDR3nt: TGTGCCAGCAGAGATAACAGGGATGGCTACACCTTC
abundance: NA; v_gene: TRBV10-3; d_gene: TRBD1; len: 14; j_gene: TRBJ1-1; CDR3aa: CAIATGVKHTEAFF; CDR3nt: TGTGCCATCGCGACAGGGGTTAAACACACTGAAGCTTTCTTT
abundance: NA; v_gene: TRBV9; d_gene: NA; len: 13; j_gene: TRBJ2-7; CDR3aa: CASSRGNHYQQYF; CDR3nt: TGTGCCAGCAGCCGAGGAAATCACTACCAGCAGTACTTC
abundance: NA; v_gene: TRBV9; d_gene: TRBD2; len: 14; j_gene: TRBJ2-7; CDR3aa: CASSVAGGPGEQYF; CDR3nt: TGTGCCAGCAGCGTAGCGGGGGGGCCTGGGGAGCAGTACTTC
abundance: NA; v_gene: TRBV14; d_gene: NA; len: 15; j_gene: TRBJ2-5; CDR3aa: CASSQGLTRGETQYF; CDR3nt: TGTGCCAGCAGCCAAGGTCTAACCCGAGGGGAGACCCAGTACTTC
abundance: few; v_gene: TRBV7-3; d_gene: NA; len: 13; j_gene: TRBJ1-1; CDR3aa: CASSLTGNTEAFF; CDR3nt: TGTGCCAGCAGCTTGACAGGGAACACTGAAGCTTTCTTT
abundance: few; v_gene: TRBV5-1; d_gene: TRBD1; len: 13; j_gene: TRBJ2-7; CDR3aa: CASSLQDRFEQYF; CDR3nt: TGCGCCAGCAGCCTTCAGGACAGGTTCGAGCAGTACTTC
abundance: few; v_gene: TRBV4-1; d_gene: NA; len: 14; j_gene: TRBJ2-3; CDR3aa: CASSQSPGPDTQYF; CDR3nt: TGCGCCAGCAGCCAGTCTCCAGGCCCAGATACGCAGTATTTT
abundance: few; v_gene: TRBV11-2; d_gene: TRBD1; len: 14; j_gene: TRBJ1-1; CDR3aa: CASRDQDRGGEAFF; CDR3nt: TGTGCCAGCAGGGACCAGGACAGGGGAGGTGAAGCTTTCTTT
abundance: few; v_gene: TRBV14; d_gene: NA; len: 12; j_gene: TRBJ2-3; CDR3aa: CASSQETGVPYF; CDR3nt: TGTGCCAGCAGCCAAGAGACAGGAGTTCCGTATTTT
abundance: NA; v_gene: TRBV4-3; d_gene: NA; len: 17; j_gene: TRBJ1-2; CDR3aa: CASSQGTGTNANYGYTF; CDR3nt: TGCGCCAGCAGCCAAGGGACCGGGACAAATGCTAACTATGGCTACACCTTC